The 13 T cell receptor beta chains presented below share a single source sample, sequenced in a study of cytotoxic CD8 clonotypes in ibrutinib-treated CLL. Profiling relied on immunoSEQ multiplex PCR, and the TCRdb table lists in-frame clones only, not all of them. The table includes around 70,000 clones, about 84% detected once. This material consisted of PBMCs, taken at disease progression, from a patient treated with ibrutinib. The receptors derive from a human donor with chronic lymphocytic leukemia.

Of note for this clone: This same CDR3 is encoded by further DNA sequences in the sample. This chain joins TRBV5-1 and TRBJ1-5; D is perhaps TRBD1 (5 bases). The CDR3 is 15 residues long. Germline assignment: CDR1 SGHRS and CDR2 YFSETQ. Trimming removed 0 bases at V and 2 bases at J, with 9 bases between. The CDR3 coding sequence is TGCGCCAGCAGCTTGGGGCAGGGAGGCAATCAGCCCCAGCATTTT. Its translation: CASSLGQGGNQPQHF. Drawing the rest from reference TRBV5-1 and TRBJ1-5, the complete variable domain is KAGVTQTPRYLIKTRGQQVTLSCSPISGHRSVSWYQQTPGQGLQFLFEYFSETQRNKGNFPGRFSGRQFSNSRSEMNVSTLELGDSALYLCASSLGQGGNQPQHFGDGTRLSIL.

V usage is TRBV21-1 and J usage is TRBJ1-5; the table's D gene call, TRBD1, was not cross checked with the DNA. TRBV21-1 is marked as a pseudogene. This CDR3 contains 19 residues. The CDR3 DNA sequence: TGTGCCAGCAGCAAAGTGCATGGCGGGTGGCGGACAGCGAGTCAGCCCCAGCATTTT. This gives the protein CASSKVHGGWRTASQPQHF.

The chain uses TRBV5-1 and TRBJ2-1; 11 nucleotides agree with TRBD2. Losses at the gene ends were 4 bases for V and 6 bases for J; bases not matched to a gene: 3. The CDR3 runs to 14 residues. CDR1 and CDR2 from the germline V gene are SGHRS and YFSETQ. The CDR3 sequence is CASSNSGRVNEQFF. In DNA, the CDR3 is TGCGCCAGCAGCAATAGCGGGAGGGTCAATGAGCAGTTCTTC.

The chain links TRBV6-5 to TRBJ2-7; possibly TRBD1 for D (6 bases). In germline, CDR1 is MNHEY, CDR2 SVGAGI. The CDR3 covers 13 residues. V was cut by 10 bases and J by 1 base, with 14 bases left in between. In DNA form, the CDR3 reads TGTGCCACCACAGGGTCAGGGTCCTACGAGCAGTACTTC. Translating gives CATTGSGSYEQYF.

This clone showed up many times. The chain carries TRBV19 and TRBJ2-3; D remains unclear. CDR1 and CDR2 (germline): LNHDA, SQIVND (reference sequence). Between the trimmed V and J ends, which lost 3 bases and 2 bases, there was a span of 12 bases. The CDR3 is made up of 15 amino acids. CDR3 loop: CASSMDGKVTDTQYF. In DNA form, the CDR3 reads TGTGCCAGTAGTATGGACGGCAAAGTCACAGATACGCAGTATTTT.

V gene TRBV6-1 combines with J gene TRBJ1-2; 8 bases line up with TRBD1. The CDR3 length is 14 residues. V shed 3 bases and J 4 bases; nucleotides not matched to a gene: 4. The V gene's germline CDR1 is MNHNS and CDR2 SASEGT. The CDR3 nucleotides read TGTGCCAGCAGTGACGGACAGGGTAGCTATGGCTACACCTTC. Translation: CASSDGQGSYGYTF.

The gene calls are TRBV6-1 and TRBJ1-3; no clear D gene. V was pared by 4 bases and J by 4 bases, with 11 bases between. There are 14 residues in the CDR3. CDR1 and CDR2 (germline): MNHNS, SASEGT. This CDR3 reads CASSVSSPGNTIYF. CDR3 bases: TGTGCCAGCAGTGTATCTTCCCCCGGAAACACCATATATTTT.

The table lists this clone with a count of one. The V call is TRBV2, the J call TRBJ1-4; D gene uncertain. The V gene's germline CDR1 is SNHLY and CDR2 FYNNEI. The V end lost 8 bases, the J end lost 3 bases, and 16 bases lay between the germline ends. The CDR3 is made up of 15 amino acids. Here the CDR3 reads CASVSPVIANEKLFF. In DNA form, the CDR3 reads TGTGCCAGCGTCTCCCCGGTGATAGCTAATGAAAAACTGTTTTTT.

CDR3 bases: TGTGCCTGGAGTGTTGAGGAGAACACTGAAGCTTTCTTT. Translation gives CAWSVEENTEAFF. The chain carries TRBV30 and TRBJ1-1; D is uncertain. This CDR3 has 13 residues. V was pared by 0 bases and J by 1 base, with 6 bases between. In germline, CDR1 is GTSNPN, CDR2 SVGIG (reference sequence).

Points on this clone: Distinct nucleotide sequences in the sample also encode this CDR3. J is TRBJ1-1 and V is TRBV19; D is unresolved. CDR1 is LNHDA and CDR2 is SQIVND in the germline V gene (reference sequence). Trimming stripped 3 bases from V and 0 bases from J, with 5 bases between. CDR3 length equals 13 residues. In DNA, the CDR3 is TGTGCCAGTAGTATTGTTGTGAACACTGAAGCTTTCTTT. Protein: CASSIVVNTEAFF.

The V and J genes are TRBV6-5 and TRBJ2-5, with D unclear. The CDR3 consists of 13 residues. V gave up 2 bases and J gave up 4 bases, with 8 bases separating them. CDR1 and CDR2 from the germline V gene are MNHEY and SVGAGI. The CDR3 here is CASSYGGRETQYF. As DNA, the CDR3 is TGTGCCAGCAGTTACGGCGGTCGAGAGACCCAGTACTTC.

J is TRBJ1-1 and V is TRBV20-1; D gene uncertain. Trimming took off 4 bases at V and 4 bases at J, with 7 bases between the two ends. Per germline, CDR1 DFQATT and CDR2 SNEGSKA (reference sequence). The length of the CDR3 is 11 residues. CDR3 sequence (DNA): TGCAGTGCTATGGTTTTCACTGAAGCTTTCTTT. Translated, it gives CSAMVFTEAFF.

The V and J genes are TRBV7-2 and TRBJ1-2; tentative D call: TRBD1 (5 bases). Germline assignment: CDR1 SGHTA and CDR2 FQGNSA. Trimming stripped 0 bases from V and 0 bases from J, with 8 bases between. The CDR3 is 15 residues long. CDR3 sequence reads: CASSLAGTTNYGYTF. CDR3 sequence (DNA): TGTGCCAGCAGCTTAGCAGGGACGACTAACTATGGCTACACCTTC.